A single sample gave rise to the 32 T cell receptor beta chains below, sequenced in a study of blood T cells in healthy people across ages. PCR was performed a second time for roughly 7 to 12 cycles using a sample-barcoded 5' primer and a J-beta primer mix. Each CDR3 protein gets one entry after TCRdb re-called the 5' RACE reads with MiXCR. The sample carries approximately 800,000 distinct CDR3 sequences, under 30% recorded once. These same records also appear under a second study, on T cells of mothers and their children.

Input material: blood. These receptors came from a boy younger than 18 in good health.

This clonotype was observed a handful of times. The chain combines TRBV20-1 with TRBJ2-2, with unresolved D. Trimming removed 5 bases at V and 4 bases at J, with 5 bases between. Looked up from germline, CDR1 is DFQATT and CDR2 is SNEGSKA (reference sequence). This CDR3 comprises 11 residues. CDR3 sequence: CSAGSTGELFF. The DNA of the CDR3 is TGCAGTGCTGGATCCACCGGGGAGCTGTTTTTT.

V and J are TRBV12-3 or TRBV12-4 and TRBJ1-5; no definite D call. The V end was cut by 7 bases, the J end by 0 bases, with 13 bases between. The CDR3 has 15 amino acids. This CDR3 is CASTHGPNSNQPQHF. CDR3 DNA sequence: TGTGCCAGCACGCACGGGCCTAATAGCAATCAGCCCCAGCATTTT.

This clonotype was found a few times. The genes are TRBV7-9 and TRBJ1-4; 7 nucleotides match TRBD1. Germline CDR1 and CDR2: SEHNR and FQNEAQ (reference sequence). Germline trimming cut 3 bases from V and 4 bases from J; bases unmatched to any gene: 5. The CDR3 consists of 15 residues. The CDR3 protein is CASSFARDSNEKLFF. The CDR3 nucleotides read TGTGCCAGCAGCTTCGCCCGGGACAGTAATGAAAAACTGTTTTTT.

The sample holds a few counts of this clonotype. The chain joins TRBV7-9 to TRBJ2-7; tentative D call: TRBD1 (6 bases). The V end lost 5 bases, the J end lost 2 bases, and 13 bases lay between the germline ends. Germline V gene sequence: CDR1 SEHNR, CDR2 FQNEAQ (reference sequence). CDR3 length: 14 amino acids. The CDR3, as DNA: TGTGCCAGCAGCAAAATAACAGGGACCTACGAGCAGTACTTC. As protein: CASSKITGTYEQYF.

About this clonotype: One junction end does not reproduce the germline sequence, and a read error may be involved. The chain joins TRBV9 to TRBJ2-1; a possible D gene is TRBD2 (5 bases). The CDR3 spans 14 residues. The germline gives CDR1 SGDLS, CDR2 YYNGEE. The CDR3 loop is CASSPAGSCNEQFF. CDR3 in DNA: TGTGCCAGCAGCCCTGCGGGCTCCTGCAATGAGCAGTTCTTC. The complete variable domain, with remaining parts taken from reference TRBV9 and TRBJ2-1, reads DSGVTQTPKHLITATGQRVTLRCSPRSGDLSVYWYQQSLDQGLQFLIQYYNGEERAKGNILERFSAQQFPDLHSELNLSSLELGDSALYFCASSPAGSCNEQFFGPGTRLTVL.

V usage is TRBV7-6 and J usage is TRBJ2-7; 9 nucleotides align to TRBD2. J was trimmed by 3 bases and V by 5 bases; bases with no gene match: 11. CDR3 size: 16 residues. Germline V CDR1 and CDR2: SGHVS, FNYEAQ. CDR3 protein: CASSRGVSGGIYEQYF. The CDR3 nucleotides read TGTGCCAGCAGCCGGGGGGTTAGCGGGGGAATCTACGAGCAGTACTTC.

CDR3 sequence: CASSYGGQRNTEAFF. In DNA form, the CDR3 reads TGTGCCAGCAGTTACGGGGGACAGAGAAACACTGAAGCTTTCTTT. The V call is TRBV6-5, the J call TRBJ1-1, with 7 bases aligning to TRBD1. J gave up 2 bases and V 2 bases, and 5 bases lay outside the gene matches. The length of the CDR3 is 15 residues. Looked up from germline, CDR1 is MNHEY and CDR2 is SVGAGI.

In its sample, this clonotype was seen a few times. The J gene is TRBJ1-4, the V gene TRBV20-1; D not certain. Germline CDR1 DFQATT, CDR2 SNEGSKA (reference sequence). Trimming removed 3 bases from V and 7 bases from J, with 6 bases in between. This CDR3 is 11 amino acids long. DNA of the CDR3: TGCAGTGCTAGGGAATCTGAAAAACTGTTTTTT. Amino acids: CSARESEKLFF.

This clonotype was seen more than once but under ten times. The V call is TRBV27, the J call TRBJ2-7; 9 bases align to TRBD1. Trimming at V came to 5 bases and at J to 6 bases, leaving 2 bases not matched to a gene. The CDR3 is 12 amino acids. Germline assignment: CDR1 MNHEY and CDR2 SMNVEV (reference sequence). The CDR3: CASSRTGAEQYF. Here the CDR3 DNA reads TGTGCCAGCAGTAGGACAGGGGCCGAGCAGTACTTC.

This chain links TRBV2 with TRBJ2-7; 7 bases match TRBD1. J gave up 7 bases and V 6 bases, and 18 bases lay outside the gene matches. CDR1 is SNHLY and CDR2 is FYNNEI in the germline V gene. CDR3 length: 16 residues. This chain's CDR3 is CASRWDRGVVKEEQYF. CDR3 nucleotides: TGTGCCAGCAGATGGGACAGAGGAGTCGTAAAAGAAGAGCAGTACTTC.

This clonotype was observed a handful of times. This rearrangement joins TRBV9 to TRBJ2-2, with no clear D. V lost 0 bases to trimming and J lost 1 base, with 10 bases between them. The germline gives CDR1 SGDLS, CDR2 YYNGEE. CDR3 length equals 16 residues. CDR3 sequence: CASSVEVTVNTGELFF. The CDR3 bases are TGTGCCAGCAGCGTAGAAGTGACGGTGAACACCGGGGAGCTGTTTTTT.

This chain uses TRBV6-5 with TRBJ2-5; TRBD2 might be the D (7 bases). Per the germline V gene, CDR1 is MNHEY and CDR2 is SVGAGI. The ends were cut back, 2 bases at V and 4 bases at J, with 17 bases in the middle. CDR3 length equals 16 residues. Here the CDR3 reads CASSYGGGPFPETQYF. DNA for the CDR3: TGTGCCAGCAGTTACGGCGGGGGCCCCTTCCCAGAGACCCAGTACTTC.

This clonotype has just a few counts. The chain combines TRBV2 with TRBJ1-4; D not certain. V was pared by 1 base and J by 5 bases, with 8 bases between. Germline CDR1 SNHLY, CDR2 FYNNEI. CDR3 size: 14 residues. This CDR3 is CASSEGTLNEKLFF. The CDR3 DNA sequence: TGTGCCAGCAGTGAAGGGACGCTAAATGAAAAACTGTTTTTT.

This clonotype appeared many times. The chain carries TRBV7-6 and TRBJ2-5, with 7 bases aligning to TRBD2. Germline lookup yields CDR1 SGHVS and CDR2 FNYEAQ. Trimming removed 5 bases from V and 5 bases from J; junction bases left unmatched: 8. The CDR3 is made up of 14 amino acids. CDR3 sequence: CASSPEAGYETQYF. CDR3 DNA sequence: TGTGCCAGCAGCCCAGAAGCGGGGTACGAGACCCAGTACTTC. Supplemented by reference TRBV7-6 and TRBJ2-5, the full variable domain reads GAGVSQSPRYKVTKRGQDVALRCDPISGHVSLYWYRQALGQGPEFLTYFNYEAQQDKSGLPNDRFSAERPEGSISTLTIQRTEQRDSAMYRCASSPEAGYETQYFGPGTRLLVL.

J is TRBJ2-4 and V is TRBV20-1; D may correspond to TRBD1 or TRBD2 (5 bases each). The CDR3 is 15 residues long. V gave up 3 bases and J gave up 1 base, with 13 bases separating them. Germline CDR1 and CDR2: DFQATT and SNEGSKA (reference sequence). This CDR3 is CSARLLRDAKNIQYF. CDR3 DNA: TGCAGTGCTAGGTTACTCAGGGACGCCAAAAACATTCAGTACTTC.

This clonotype was seen a handful of times. The genes are TRBV28 and TRBJ2-3; D possibly uses TRBD1 or TRBD2 (6 bases each). The germline V gene encodes CDR1 MDHEN and CDR2 SYDVKM. Deletions cut 3 bases from V and 4 bases from J, with 11 bases between. The CDR3 has 14 residues. The chain's CDR3 is CASSLGGRADTQYF. Written as DNA, the CDR3 is TGTGCCAGCAGTTTGGGGGGCAGAGCAGATACGCAGTATTTT.

V usage is TRBV12-3 or TRBV12-4 and J usage is TRBJ2-2, with 10 positions matching TRBD2. This CDR3 contains 15 residues. V was pared by 6 bases and J by 1 base, with 2 bases of the junction left unmatched. The CDR3: CASSRLAGNTGELFF. CDR3 nucleotide sequence: TGTGCCAGCAGCAGACTAGCGGGGAACACCGGGGAGCTGTTTTTT.

This rearrangement joins TRBV6-6 to TRBJ2-1, with D possibly matching TRBD1 (5 bases). CDR1 and CDR2 (germline): MNHNY, SVGAGI (reference sequence). V dropped 0 bases and J dropped 7 bases, with 13 bases sitting between them. The CDR3 is 15 residues long. The CDR3 DNA sequence: TGTGCCAGCAGTTACTCTTGGGGCGTGGGGAATGAGCAGTTCTTC. This translates into CASSYSWGVGNEQFF.

This clonotype appeared a few times. The chain uses TRBV7-3 and TRBJ2-3; the match to TRBD2 covers 15 bases. In germline, CDR1 is SGHTA, CDR2 FQGTGA. The CDR3 runs 16 residues. V was pared by 5 bases and J by 5 bases, with 5 bases of the junction left unmatched. The CDR3 reads CASSVGLAGGGDTQYF. Here the CDR3 DNA reads TGTGCCAGCAGCGTGGGACTAGCGGGGGGCGGAGATACGCAGTATTTT.

Points on this clonotype: The junction differs from germline at one of its ends, possibly a read error. The chain uses TRBV28 and TRBJ1-2, with D possibly being TRBD1 (6 bases). CDR1 is MDHEN and CDR2 is SYDVKM in the germline V gene. The CDR3 totals 14 residues. In nucleotides, the CDR3 is TGTGCTAGCACCACACAGGGTCAACTGACTGGCTACACCTTC. As protein: CASTTQGQLTGYTF.

In DNA, the CDR3 is TGTGCCAGCAGTGAGTCACGGACCAATCAGCCCCAGCATTTT. Its translation: CASSESRTNQPQHF. The genes are TRBV2 and TRBJ1-5; D is undetermined. Deletions cut 3 bases from V and 3 bases from J, with 9 bases between. CDR3 length equals 14 residues. Germline lookup yields CDR1 SNHLY and CDR2 FYNNEI.

This clonotype was recorded a few times. This CDR3 reads CSVEGGGRHTDTQYF. The CDR3 region has the DNA TGCAGCGTTGAGGGTGGTGGTCGGCACACAGATACGCAGTATTTT. The chain carries TRBV29-1 and TRBJ2-3; D gene ambiguous. CDR1 is SQVTM, CDR2 ANQGSEA, per germline. The CDR3 contains 15 residues. The V and J ends lost 3 bases and 2 bases respectively, with 15 bases between them.

This clonotype has just a few counts. CDR3 sequence: CASSPRDGPEKLFF. The CDR3 DNA sequence: TGTGCCAGCAGCCCTCGGGACGGACCTGAAAAACTGTTTTTT. The genes are TRBV11-1 and TRBJ1-4; perhaps TRBD1 as D (5 bases). V was shortened by 5 bases and J by 7 bases, with 14 bases between the two germline ends. Germline V gene sequence: CDR1 SGHAT, CDR2 FQDESV (reference sequence). This CDR3 has 14 amino acids.

This clonotype was picked up many times. The chain combines TRBV29-1 with TRBJ2-7, with D perhaps given as TRBD1 or TRBD2 (5 bases each). Germline lookup yields CDR1 SQVTM and CDR2 ANQGSEA. The CDR3 runs 12 residues. The ends were cut back, 6 bases at V and 2 bases at J, with 11 bases in the middle. In DNA, the CDR3 is TGCAGCGTACGGGACGGAGCCTACGAGCAGTACTTC. Its protein product is CSVRDGAYEQYF.

In this sample, this clonotype turned up many times. The chain is built from TRBV3-1 and TRBJ2-4; maybe TRBD2 (6 bases). The germline V gene has CDR1 LGHDT and CDR2 YNNKEL (reference sequence). This CDR3 is 16 amino acids long. V gave up 4 bases and J gave up 1 base, with 14 bases separating them. CDR3 bases: TGTGCCAGCAGCCCCCTCCGGGGGTCGGCCAAAAACATTCAGTACTTC. Translating it yields CASSPLRGSAKNIQYF.

This clonotype turned up a few times. J is TRBJ2-5 and V is TRBV7-2; the D gene is possibly TRBD2 (5 bases). Germline V gene sequence: CDR1 SGHTA, CDR2 FQGNSA. The CDR3 is made up of 15 amino acids. The V end was cut by 6 bases, the J end by 4 bases, with 18 bases between. CDR3 nucleotide sequence: TGTGCCAGCAGTCTTTTGGGCGGGCCGGTAGAGACCCAGTACTTC. This sequence encodes CASSLLGGPVETQYF.

As to this clonotype: The junction shows a germline mismatch at one end, possibly a read error. The chain couples TRBV7-7 to TRBJ2-5; D not certain. The J call may be faulty, since TRBJ2-7 better matches the DNA end. The CDR3 consists of 14 residues. The germline CDR1 and CDR2 sequences are SSHAT and FNYEAQ (reference sequence). The CDR3 coding sequence is TGTGCTAGCAGCCCGGACCCGGGTTCCTACGAGCAGTACTTC. Translated, it gives CASSPDPGSYEQYF.

This clonotype was seen many times. The chain is built from TRBV12-3 or TRBV12-4 and TRBJ2-5; D uncertain. The CDR3 sequence is 12 residues long. Trimming cost V 3 bases and J 2 bases, with 4 bases left between them. The CDR3 DNA reads as TGTGCCAGCAGTTTCGAACAAGAGACCCAGTACTTC. Its protein product is CASSFEQETQYF.

The chain links TRBV29-1 to TRBJ2-5; TRBD2 matches 10 bases. The J segment lost 5 bases and the V segment lost 3 bases, leaving 3 bases of the junction unmatched. Germline-derived CDR1 and CDR2 are SQVTM and ANQGSEA. This CDR3 has 13 residues. The CDR3 nucleotides read TGCAGCGTTGATACTAGCGGGGTGGAGACCCAGTACTTC. This encodes CSVDTSGVETQYF.

V gene TRBV4-2 combines with J gene TRBJ2-3; tentatively, D is TRBD2 (6 bases). Trimming removed 0 bases at V and 6 bases at J, with 10 bases between. The CDR3 spans 14 residues. Per the germline V gene, CDR1 is LGHNA and CDR2 is YNFKEQ. The CDR3 spells CASSQDGRGDTQYF. DNA for the CDR3: TGTGCCAGCAGCCAAGACGGCCGGGGGGATACGCAGTATTTT.

This clonotype has just a few counts. The gene calls are TRBV6-6 and TRBJ2-5; D is perhaps TRBD1 or TRBD2 (5 bases each). Germline assignment: CDR1 MNHNY and CDR2 SVGAGI (reference sequence). CDR3 length equals 14 residues. V was clipped by 6 bases and J by 7 bases, with 18 bases between them. The DNA for the CDR3 is TGTGCCAGCAGCTCCACCGGGGCCGTGGGGACCCAGTACTTC. Protein: CASSSTGAVGTQYF.

This chain joins TRBV6-1 and TRBJ2-5; TRBD1 is a possible D gene (5 bases). The J call may be faulty, since TRBJ2-7 better matches the DNA end. Germline V gene data show CDR1 as MNHNS and CDR2 as SASEGT. CDR3 length equals 13 residues. The CDR3 is CASRLQVSYEQYF. The CDR3 nucleotides are TGTGCCAGCAGACTACAGGTCTCCTACGAGCAGTACTTC.